This T cell receptor beta chain is from a study of T-cell memory formation after mild COVID-19. On the study more broadly: Largely, TCR clusters stayed within a single donor. Study-level findings and limits: Memory from before infection featured some responding clones, which suggests cross-reactive memory joined. Whereas later expanders leaned CD4+, clones contracting day 15 to 85 showed a balanced CD4/CD8 makeup. Contracting clones localized mainly to CM and EM when CD4+ and mainly to EMRA when CD8+.

In this sample, this clonotype turned up a few times. Its cognate antigen is unknown. From germline, CDR1 is MNHNS and CDR2 SASEGT. The CDR3 covers 13 residues. The V end lost 4 bases, the J end lost 10 bases, and 14 bases lay between the germline ends. TCRdb recomputed calls from the 5' RACE reads with MiXCR, one row per CDR3 protein. Found here are roughly 560,000 distinct CDR3 sequences, about 20% of them singletons; the top ten hold 9.5% to 15%. The source is an adult woman who had mild COVID-19 (a few samples of this study predate the infection). Cell type and time point are not known. The sample was PBMCs or a T cell subset sorted from them (not recorded which). The J gene is TRBJ2-1, the V gene TRBV6-1; TRBD2 might be the D (5 bases). The CDR3 nucleotides read TGTGCCAGCAGTGCCCACCCGGCTAGCGAGCAGTTCTTC. Amino acid sequence: CASSAHPASEQFF.